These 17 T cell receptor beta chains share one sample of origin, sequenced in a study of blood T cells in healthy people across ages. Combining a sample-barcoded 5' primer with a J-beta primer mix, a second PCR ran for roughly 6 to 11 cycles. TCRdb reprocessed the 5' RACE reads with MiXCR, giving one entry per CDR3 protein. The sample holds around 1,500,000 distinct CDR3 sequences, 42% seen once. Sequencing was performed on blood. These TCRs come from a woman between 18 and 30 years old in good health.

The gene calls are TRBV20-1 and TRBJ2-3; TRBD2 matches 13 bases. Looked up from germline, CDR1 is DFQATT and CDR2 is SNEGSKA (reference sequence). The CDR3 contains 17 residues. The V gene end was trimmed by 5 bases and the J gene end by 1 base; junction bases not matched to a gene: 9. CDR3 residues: CSAPGLAGRTGTDTQYF. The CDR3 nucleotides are TGCAGTGCTCCGGGACTAGCGGGACGAACTGGCACAGATACGCAGTATTTT.

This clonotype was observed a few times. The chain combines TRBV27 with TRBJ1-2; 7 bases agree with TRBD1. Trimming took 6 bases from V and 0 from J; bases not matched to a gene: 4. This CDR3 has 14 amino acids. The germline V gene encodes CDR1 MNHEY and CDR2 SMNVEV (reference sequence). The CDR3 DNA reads TGTGCCAGCAGACAGGGGCCCACTAACTATGGCTACACCTTC. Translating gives CASRQGPTNYGYTF.

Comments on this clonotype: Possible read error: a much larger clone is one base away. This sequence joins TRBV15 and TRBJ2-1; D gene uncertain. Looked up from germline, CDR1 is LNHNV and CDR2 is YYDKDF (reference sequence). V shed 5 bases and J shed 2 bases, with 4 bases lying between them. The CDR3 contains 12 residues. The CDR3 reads CATSLPYNEQFF. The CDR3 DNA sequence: TGTGCCACCAGCCTTCCCTACAATGAGCAGTTCTTC.

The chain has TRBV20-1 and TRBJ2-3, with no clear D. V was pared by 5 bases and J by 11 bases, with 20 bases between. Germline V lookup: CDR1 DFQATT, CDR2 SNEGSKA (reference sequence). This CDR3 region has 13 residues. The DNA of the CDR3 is TGCAGTGCTTTACCCGAATTAGCCCCACGGCAGTATTTT. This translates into CSALPELAPRQYF.

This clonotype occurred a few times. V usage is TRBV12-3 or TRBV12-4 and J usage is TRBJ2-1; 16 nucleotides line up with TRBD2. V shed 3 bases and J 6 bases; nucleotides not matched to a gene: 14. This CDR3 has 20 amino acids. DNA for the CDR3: TGTGCCAGCAGTTTGCTTTCTGGGGGGACTAGCGGGAGGGGGGGCAATGAGCAGTTCTTC. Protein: CASSLLSGGTSGRGGNEQFF.

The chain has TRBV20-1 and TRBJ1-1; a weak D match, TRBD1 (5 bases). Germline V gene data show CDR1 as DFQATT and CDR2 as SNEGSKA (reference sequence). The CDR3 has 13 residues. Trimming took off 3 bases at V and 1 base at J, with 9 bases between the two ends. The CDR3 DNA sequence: TGCAGTGCTAGGAGTACAGGGAACACTGAAGCTTTCTTT. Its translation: CSARSTGNTEAFF.

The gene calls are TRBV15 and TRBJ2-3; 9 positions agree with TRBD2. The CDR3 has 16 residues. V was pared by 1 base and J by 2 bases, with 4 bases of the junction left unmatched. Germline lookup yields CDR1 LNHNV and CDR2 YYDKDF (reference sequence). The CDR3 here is CATSRAASGATDTQYF. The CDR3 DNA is TGTGCCACCAGCAGAGCAGCTAGCGGGGCCACAGATACGCAGTATTTT.

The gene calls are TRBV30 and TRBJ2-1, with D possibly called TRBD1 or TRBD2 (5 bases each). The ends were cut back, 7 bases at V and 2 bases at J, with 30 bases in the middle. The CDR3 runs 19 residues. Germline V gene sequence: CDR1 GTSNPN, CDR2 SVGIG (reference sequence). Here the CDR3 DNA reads TGTGCCTTACACGGGGCCAAATGGGGCCCCTCCAGGACCTACAATGAGCAGTTCTTC. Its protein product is CALHGAKWGPSRTYNEQFF.

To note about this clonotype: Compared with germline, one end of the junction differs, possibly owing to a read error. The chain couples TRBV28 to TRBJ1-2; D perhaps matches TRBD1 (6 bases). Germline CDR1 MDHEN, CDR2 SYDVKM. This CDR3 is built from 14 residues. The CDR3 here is CASSVWGGQYGYTF. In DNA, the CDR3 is TGTGCCAGCAGTGTATGGGGGGGCCAGTATGGCTACACCTTC.

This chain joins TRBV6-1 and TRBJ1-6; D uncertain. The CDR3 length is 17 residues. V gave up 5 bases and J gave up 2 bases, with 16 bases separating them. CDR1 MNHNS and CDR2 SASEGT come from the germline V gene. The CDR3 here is CASSPSPVGTYNSPLHF. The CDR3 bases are TGTGCCAGCAGTCCCTCCCCCGTGGGGACCTATAATTCACCCCTCCACTTT.

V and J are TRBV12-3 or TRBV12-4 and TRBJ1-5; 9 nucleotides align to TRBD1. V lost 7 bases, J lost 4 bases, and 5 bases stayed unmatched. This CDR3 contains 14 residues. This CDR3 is CASNTQGANQPQHF. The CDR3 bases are TGTGCCAGCAATACACAGGGGGCGAATCAGCCCCAGCATTTT.

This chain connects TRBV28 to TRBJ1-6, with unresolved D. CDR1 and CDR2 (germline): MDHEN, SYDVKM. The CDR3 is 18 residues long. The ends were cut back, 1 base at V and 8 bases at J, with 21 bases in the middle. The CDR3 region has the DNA TGTGCCAGCAGTTTATTTGGCACTCCAAAGTTAGGGCATTCACCCCTCCACTTT. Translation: CASSLFGTPKLGHSPLHF.

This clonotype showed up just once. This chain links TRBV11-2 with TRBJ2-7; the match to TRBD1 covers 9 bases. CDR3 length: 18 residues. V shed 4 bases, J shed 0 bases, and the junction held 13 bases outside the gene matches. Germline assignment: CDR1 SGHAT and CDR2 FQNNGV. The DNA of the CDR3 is TGTGCCAGCAGCTCATTGGGGGGGACAGGGCGTACCTCCTACGAGCAGTACTTC. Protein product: CASSSLGGTGRTSYEQYF. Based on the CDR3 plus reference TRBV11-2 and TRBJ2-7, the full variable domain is EAGVAQSPRYKIIEKRQSVAFWCNPISGHATLYWYQQILGQGPKLLIQFQNNGVVDDSQLPKDRFSAERLKGVDSTLKIQPAKLEDSAVYLCASSSLGGTGRTSYEQYFGPGTRLTVT.

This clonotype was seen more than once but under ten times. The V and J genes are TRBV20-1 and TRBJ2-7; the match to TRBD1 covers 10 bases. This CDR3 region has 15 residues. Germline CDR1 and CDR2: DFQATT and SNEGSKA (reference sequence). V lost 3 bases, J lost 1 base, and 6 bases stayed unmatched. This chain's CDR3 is CSARGTGDPSYEQYF. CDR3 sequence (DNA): TGCAGTGCTAGGGGGACAGGGGATCCTTCCTACGAGCAGTACTTC.

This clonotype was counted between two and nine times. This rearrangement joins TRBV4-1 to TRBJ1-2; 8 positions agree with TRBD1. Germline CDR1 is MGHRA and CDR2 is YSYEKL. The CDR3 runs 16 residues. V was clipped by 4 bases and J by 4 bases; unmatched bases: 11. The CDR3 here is CASSPAGGQGFYGYTF. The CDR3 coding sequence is TGCGCCAGCAGCCCAGCGGGAGGACAGGGTTTCTATGGCTACACCTTC.

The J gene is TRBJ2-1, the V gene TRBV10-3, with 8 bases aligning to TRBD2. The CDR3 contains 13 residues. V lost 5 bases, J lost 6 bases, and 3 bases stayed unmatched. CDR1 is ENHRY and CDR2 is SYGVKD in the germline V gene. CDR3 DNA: TGTGCCATCAGTATCGGGACTAGCAATGAGCAGTTCTTC. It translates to CAISIGTSNEQFF.

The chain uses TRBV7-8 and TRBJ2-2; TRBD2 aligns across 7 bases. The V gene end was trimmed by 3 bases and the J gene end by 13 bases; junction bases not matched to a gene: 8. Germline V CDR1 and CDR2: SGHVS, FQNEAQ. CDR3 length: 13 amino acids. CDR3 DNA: TGTGCCAGCAGCTTGACGGGCTCTAGCGGGCTGTTTTTT. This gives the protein CASSLTGSSGLFF.